This passage covers 17 T cell receptor beta chains from one sample sequenced in a study of blood T cell repertoires in COVID-19. Libraries were prepared by immunoSEQ multiplex PCR; TCRdb keeps only in-frame clonotypes and omits some of them. Of about 55,000 clones in the sample, just over 90% were seen once. Specimen: peripheral blood. These receptors were obtained from a man aged 40-49 years with acute or convalescent COVID-19.

The V call is TRBV5-4, the J call TRBJ2-2; TRBD1 matches at 7 bases. Germline loops: CDR1 SGHNT, CDR2 YYREEE (reference sequence). The CDR3 is made up of 13 amino acids. V was clipped by 5 bases and J by 6 bases; unmatched bases: 4. This chain's CDR3 is CASRTTGAGELFF. CDR3 coding DNA: TGTGCCAGCAGGACCACAGGGGCCGGGGAGCTGTTTTTT.

The chain links TRBV2 to TRBJ1-2; D perhaps matches TRBD1 (6 bases). The CDR3 spans 14 residues. CDR1 SNHLY and CDR2 FYNNEI come from the germline V gene. V gave up 1 base and J gave up 8 bases, with 14 bases separating them. The CDR3 DNA reads TGTGCCAGCAGTGAAGAAAGGGCAGGGGACGGCTACACCTTC. Its translation: CASSEERAGDGYTF.

Here the CDR3 reads CASSFWTGGLNTEAFF. In DNA, the CDR3 is TGTGCCAGCAGTTTCTGGACAGGGGGCTTGAACACTGAAGCTTTCTTT. The chain recombines TRBV7-9 with TRBJ1-1; the match to TRBD1 covers 11 bases. This CDR3 has 16 residues. V lost 6 bases and J lost 0; bases outside the gene matches: 6. Germline CDR1 and CDR2: SEHNR and FQNEAQ (reference sequence).

The genes are TRBV5-1 and TRBJ2-1, with 7 nucleotides matching TRBD2. CDR1 and CDR2 (germline): SGHRS, YFSETQ. With 2 bases clipped from V and 8 bases from J, the junction kept 10 bases outside the gene matches. This CDR3 is 15 amino acids long. In DNA, the CDR3 is TGCGCCAGCAGCTTCGTGGGAGGGCCTAAAGATGAGCAGTTCTTC. This encodes CASSFVGGPKDEQFF.

The chain carries TRBV4-1 and TRBJ2-2, with 7 bases that match TRBD1. J was trimmed by 1 base and V by 3 bases; bases with no gene match: 8. Germline V gives CDR1 MGHRA, CDR2 YSYEKL. The CDR3 extends over 17 amino acids. The CDR3 here is CASSQAPGQRNTGELFF. CDR3 in DNA: TGCGCCAGCAGCCAGGCTCCGGGACAGAGGAACACCGGGGAGCTGTTTTTT.

The chain couples TRBV3-1 (or the pseudogene TRBV3-2) to TRBJ2-7; D possibly corresponds to TRBD1 (5 bases). Between the trimmed V and J ends, which lost 1 base and 2 bases, there was a span of 12 bases. The CDR3 runs to 15 residues. Germline CDR1 reads LGHDT; CDR2 reads YNNKEL (reference sequence). The CDR3 DNA follows: TGTGCCAGCAGCCAAGGGGGCGGAAAAGCCTACGAGCAGTACTTC. Encoded protein: CASSQGGGKAYEQYF.

The rearrangement uses TRBV4-3 and TRBJ2-1, with TRBD1 matching 9 bases. Per germline, CDR1 LGHNA and CDR2 YSLEER. This CDR3 is built from 18 residues. V shed 0 bases and J 3 bases; nucleotides not matched to a gene: 9. DNA for the CDR3: TGCGCCAGCAGCCAAGACCCTCGGGGGACAGGGATCTACAATGAGCAGTTCTTC. This gives the protein CASSQDPRGTGIYNEQFF.

The chain is built from TRBV21-1 and TRBJ2-1; the DNA was not compared with TRBD2, the D call given in the table. TRBV21-1 is deemed a pseudogene. The CDR3 runs to 12 residues. The CDR3 DNA is TGTGCCAGCAGCCCTGACGGGGATGAGCAGTTCTTC. Its translation: CASSPDGDEQFF.

The gene calls are TRBV5-1 and TRBJ2-7, with D unresolved. The CDR3 length is 12 residues. Germline CDR1 SGHRS, CDR2 YFSETQ. The germline V and J ends were trimmed by 0 bases and 4 bases, with 5 bases remaining between them. The CDR3 bases are TGCGCCAGCAGCTTGGAAGCGTACGAGCAGTACTTC. It yields the protein CASSLEAYEQYF.

The chain carries TRBV10-3 and TRBJ1-1; 10 bases fit TRBD1. The CDR3 contains 15 residues. Germline lookup yields CDR1 ENHRY and CDR2 SYGVKD. Losses at the gene ends were 3 bases for V and 5 bases for J; bases not matched to a gene: 6. The CDR3 bases are TGTGCCATCAGTGAAGGGACAGGGGTCAGGACTGAAGCTTTCTTT. Its translation: CAISEGTGVRTEAFF.

The chain joins TRBV19 to TRBJ1-1; perhaps TRBD1 as D (6 bases). The V and J ends lost 3 bases and 14 bases respectively, with 19 bases between them. The CDR3 has 13 residues. CDR1 LNHDA and CDR2 SQIVND come from the germline V gene (reference sequence). CDR3 region: CASSINRDDGPFF. The CDR3 bases are TGTGCCAGTAGTATTAACAGGGACGATGGTCCCTTCTTT.

The V call is TRBV12-3 or TRBV12-4, the J call TRBJ2-3; possible D gene TRBD2, 5 bases. This CDR3 has 12 residues. V was shortened by 5 bases and J by 9 bases, with 12 bases between the two germline ends. This CDR3 reads CASSLSGATQYF. CDR3 coding DNA: TGTGCCAGCAGTCTAAGCGGAGCCACGCAGTATTTT.

CDR3 residues: CASSVDGSGTEAFF. In nucleotides, the CDR3 is TGTGCCAGCAGCGTAGACGGTTCGGGCACTGAAGCTTTCTTT. This rearrangement joins TRBV9 to TRBJ1-1; D remains unclear. CDR1 SGDLS and CDR2 YYNGEE come from the germline V gene. The CDR3 has 14 residues. V was trimmed by 0 bases and J by 4 bases, leaving 10 bases between them.

Comments on this clone: The sample carries other DNA sequences with the same CDR3. The genes are TRBV5-1 and TRBJ1-1; D not resolved. V dropped 0 bases and J dropped 5 bases, with 8 bases sitting between them. The CDR3 runs to 13 residues. The germline CDR1 and CDR2 sequences are SGHRS and YFSETQ. The CDR3 nucleotides are TGCGCCAGCAGCTTGGGGGCGGGAACTGAAGCTTTCTTT. This translates into CASSLGAGTEAFF.

The V call is TRBV6-5, the J call TRBJ1-6; 9 bases agree with TRBD1. The germline V gene has CDR1 MNHEY and CDR2 SVGAGI. V dropped 7 bases and J dropped 7; count of bases not matched to a gene: 5. This CDR3 contains 14 residues. The CDR3 reads CASKGDRGNSPLHF. The CDR3 coding sequence is TGTGCCAGCAAGGGAGACAGGGGGAATTCACCCCTCCACTTT.

The chain is built from TRBV7-9 and TRBJ1-1, with 11 bases lining up with TRBD1. The germline CDR1 and CDR2 sequences are SEHNR and FQNEAQ (reference sequence). This CDR3 is 18 amino acids long. Trimming removed 1 base from V and 1 base from J; junction bases left unmatched: 8. CDR3: CASSLVGWTGGSNTEAFF. The CDR3 DNA sequence: TGTGCCAGCAGCTTAGTTGGGTGGACAGGGGGCTCGAACACTGAAGCTTTCTTT.

Regarding this clone: At one boundary the junction diverges from the germline segment, which might be a read error. The chain recombines TRBV5-4 with TRBJ2-7; TRBD1 aligns across 9 bases. Germline values: CDR1 SGHNT, CDR2 YYREEE (reference sequence). The CDR3 loop spans 16 amino acids. The CDR3 region is CASSPQPGTGSYGQYF. In DNA, the CDR3 is TGTGCCAGCAGCCCCCAACCCGGGACAGGGAGCTACGGGCAGTACTTC.